This note documents a single TCR beta chain sequence. Data came from immunoSEQ multiplex PCR; TCRdb stores just in-frame clones and leaves some out. The profile shows over 65,000 clones, roughly 80% of them singletons. The CDR3 runs 15 residues. Trimming cost V 0 bases and J 7 bases, with 13 bases left between them. The germline V gene has CDR1 MNHEY and CDR2 SMNVEV (reference sequence). The sample comes from a study of blood T cell repertoires in COVID-19. The chain employs TRBV27 and TRBJ1-5; D is unresolved. The receptor's source is a man aged 55 to 70 with COVID-19, enrolled during active disease. The sample was peripheral blood. The CDR3 DNA is TGTGCCAGCAGTTTATCGATAGCGGTAAAGCAGCCCCAGCATTTT. Translating it yields CASSLSIAVKQPQHF.